What follows are 26 T cell receptor beta chains derived from one specimen sequenced in a study of blood T cell repertoires in COVID-19. Generated by immunoSEQ multiplex PCR, the TCRdb table keeps only in-frame clones and is missing some. The sample lists some 430,000 clones, roughly 91% occurring once. Material for sequencing was PBMCs or T cells enriched from blood (not recorded which). The source is a man between 18 and 29 years old who had recovered from COVID-19.

CDR3 sequence (DNA): TGTGCCAGCAGTTCCCGCGCGGGGGCCGAAGCTTTCTTT. Residues: CASSSRAGAEAFF. The J gene is TRBJ1-1, the V gene TRBV12-3 or TRBV12-4; a weak D match, TRBD1 (6 bases). The CDR3 is 13 residues long. V was trimmed by 4 bases and J by 8 bases, leaving 14 bases between them.

The chain has TRBV19 and TRBJ1-2, with 7 positions matching TRBD1. Per the germline V gene, CDR1 is LNHDA and CDR2 is SQIVND (reference sequence). The CDR3 length is 13 residues. After removal of 7 bases from V and 4 bases from J, the junction contained 6 bases not matched to a gene. The CDR3 nucleotides read TGTGCCAGTAAAGGGGACAGAGCCTATGGCTACACCTTC. Its translation is CASKGDRAYGYTF.

The V gene is TRBV28, the J gene TRBJ2-3; D is undetermined. The germline V gene encodes CDR1 MDHEN and CDR2 SYDVKM. The V and J ends lost 6 bases and 2 bases respectively, with 15 bases between them. The CDR3 totals 15 residues. In DNA, the CDR3 is TGTGCCAGCAGCCCCCCCAAACTCCTCACAGATACGCAGTATTTT. Translating it yields CASSPPKLLTDTQYF.

The CDR3 DNA reads as TGTGCCAGCAGCTTCGAGGGGGCGAACTACTATGGCTACACCTTC. It codes for CASSFEGANYYGYTF. This chain connects TRBV5-5 to TRBJ1-2, with 7 bases fitting TRBD1. Germline V lookup: CDR1 SGHKS, CDR2 YYEKEE (reference sequence). The CDR3 sequence is 15 residues long. V trimming: 2 bases; J trimming: 3 bases; junction bases outside the gene matches: 7.

V gene TRBV6-5 combines with J gene TRBJ2-5; D is unclear. V was shortened by 9 bases and J by 2 bases, with 19 bases between the two germline ends. The CDR3 runs to 15 residues. The germline CDR1 and CDR2 sequences are MNHEY and SVGAGI. The CDR3 DNA reads TGTGCCAGTCATCCCGGCGGCGCCAAACAAGAGACCCAGTACTTC. Its translation is CASHPGGAKQETQYF.

This chain uses TRBV19 with TRBJ2-7, with 8 bases that match TRBD2. CDR3 size: 16 residues. CDR1 and CDR2 from the germline V gene are LNHDA and SQIVND (reference sequence). The J segment lost 1 base and the V segment lost 4 bases, leaving 9 bases of the junction unmatched. As DNA, the CDR3 is TGTGCCAGTAGTACATCGAGCGGGGGACCATCCTACGAGCAGTACTTC. This gives the protein CASSTSSGGPSYEQYF.

J is TRBJ2-7 and V is TRBV10-1, with D maybe TRBD2 (7 bases). Germline V gives CDR1 WNHNN, CDR2 SYGVQD (reference sequence). The ends were cut back, 6 bases at V and 5 bases at J, with 17 bases in the middle. The CDR3 is made up of 14 amino acids. The CDR3 here is CASRKGSGGHEQYF. DNA of the CDR3: TGCGCCAGCAGGAAGGGTTCGGGGGGCCACGAGCAGTACTTC.

The DNA for the CDR3 is TGTGCCAGCAGCGTTGACAGGGCGAATGAGCAGTTCTTC. This encodes CASSVDRANEQFF. The chain couples TRBV7-6 to TRBJ2-1, with 7 bases aligning to TRBD1. Looked up from germline, CDR1 is SGHVS and CDR2 is FNYEAQ. This CDR3 contains 13 residues. Trimming removed 5 bases from V and 7 bases from J; junction bases left unmatched: 5.

This chain links TRBV5-5 with TRBJ1-6, with D tentatively TRBD1 (5 bases). This CDR3 contains 15 residues. V was shortened by 7 bases and J by 2 bases, with 13 bases between the two germline ends. The V gene's germline CDR1 is SGHKS and CDR2 YYEKEE (reference sequence). CDR3 nucleotides: TGTGCCAGCGCAGGGTGGCAAACCTATAATTCACCCCTCCACTTT. Its translation: CASAGWQTYNSPLHF.

The chain has TRBV6-5 and TRBJ2-7; 7 nucleotides match TRBD1. V gave up 11 bases and J gave up 2 bases; unmatched junction bases: 3. The CDR3 sequence is 11 residues long. CDR1 and CDR2 from the germline V gene are MNHEY and SVGAGI. The CDR3 here is CASQGAYEQYF. The DNA for the CDR3 is TGTGCCTCGCAGGGGGCCTACGAGCAGTACTTC.

This chain links TRBV28 with TRBJ1-5; a possible D gene is TRBD1 (5 bases). Trimming removed 6 bases at V and 4 bases at J, with 16 bases between. Germline V gives CDR1 MDHEN, CDR2 SYDVKM. CDR3 length: 15 amino acids. CDR3 in amino acids: CASSLRSGINQPQHF. In DNA form, the CDR3 reads TGTGCCAGCAGCCTACGGTCAGGGATTAATCAGCCCCAGCATTTT.

This chain joins TRBV21-1 and TRBJ2-3; the table's TRBD1 call for D was not verified on the DNA. TRBV21-1 is labeled a pseudogene. The CDR3 runs 19 residues. The chain's CDR3 is CASSKVIGDSRPSTDTQYF. The CDR3, as DNA: TGTGCCAGCAGCAAAGTAATAGGGGACAGTCGACCTAGCACAGATACGCAGTATTTT.

This rearrangement joins TRBV6-5 to TRBJ1-1, with D unresolved. Trimming pared 2 bases from V and 11 bases from J, leaving 24 bases between. CDR1 and CDR2 from the germline V gene are MNHEY and SVGAGI. This CDR3 contains 16 residues. The CDR3 nucleotides read TGTGCCAGCAGTTACCCGGCCCGCGACGGTAGCCTTGCTGCTTTCTTT. This gives the protein CASSYPARDGSLAAFF.

This clone has only one observation. The chain employs TRBV28 and TRBJ2-4; the D gene is possibly TRBD1 (6 bases). Per the germline V gene, CDR1 is MDHEN and CDR2 is SYDVKM. V was clipped by 2 bases and J by 5 bases, with 13 bases between them. This CDR3 is built from 15 residues. This CDR3 reads CASSLPRDIENIQYF. CDR3 DNA sequence: TGTGCCAGCAGTTTACCTCGGGACATAGAAAACATTCAGTACTTC.

This chain joins TRBV7-8 and TRBJ1-5; 7 nucleotides align to TRBD1. The CDR3 has 13 residues. Per germline, CDR1 SGHVS and CDR2 FQNEAQ. The J segment lost 7 bases and the V segment lost 8 bases, leaving 8 bases of the junction unmatched. The CDR3 spells CASGWDSSQPQHF. In nucleotides, the CDR3 is TGTGCCAGCGGATGGGACAGCTCCCAGCCCCAGCATTTT.

The chain carries TRBV15 and TRBJ2-1, with 9 nucleotides matching TRBD2. Trimming cost V 0 bases and J 1 base; bases outside gene matches: 4. The germline V gene has CDR1 LNHNV and CDR2 YYDKDF (reference sequence). The CDR3 sequence is 17 residues long. Here the CDR3 reads CATSRDRTSASYNEQFF. CDR3 DNA sequence: TGTGCCACCAGCAGAGATCGGACTAGCGCATCCTACAATGAGCAGTTCTTC.

The CDR3 spells CASFLRTGANTEAFF. CDR3 coding DNA: TGTGCCAGCTTCCTCCGGACAGGGGCGAACACTGAAGCTTTCTTT. The rearrangement uses TRBV18 and TRBJ1-1; TRBD1 matches 9 bases. J lost 1 base, V lost 7 bases, and 7 bases had no gene match. Germline values: CDR1 KGHSH, CDR2 LQKENI. This CDR3 is 15 amino acids long. Complete variable domain (other parts from reference TRBV18 and TRBJ1-1): NAGVMQNPRHLVRRRGQEARLRCSPMKGHSHVYWYRQLPEEGLKFMVYLQKENIIDESGMPKERFSAEFPKEGPSILRIQQVVRGDSAAYFCASFLRTGANTEAFFGQGTRLTVV.

The rearrangement uses TRBV5-1 and TRBJ1-2, with a tentative D call TRBD1 (5 bases). The CDR3 is made up of 12 amino acids. The V and J ends lost 0 bases and 6 bases respectively, with 6 bases between them. The germline CDR1 and CDR2 sequences are SGHRS and YFSETQ. The CDR3 is CASSLGTNGYTF. CDR3 in DNA: TGCGCCAGCAGCTTGGGGACAAATGGCTACACCTTC.

This clone appeared a few times. The V gene is TRBV7-9, the J gene TRBJ2-4, with unresolved D. CDR1 SEHNR and CDR2 FQNEAQ come from the germline V gene (reference sequence). The CDR3 has 12 residues. V was shortened by 6 bases and J by 3 bases, with 6 bases between the two germline ends. Here the CDR3 reads CASRSLKNIQYF. CDR3 in DNA: TGTGCCAGCAGGTCCCTCAAAAACATTCAGTACTTC.

This clone is a singleton in its sample. The chain couples TRBV7-9 to TRBJ2-1; 7 bases are a match to TRBD2. J gave up 6 bases and V 5 bases, and 19 bases lay outside the gene matches. The CDR3 has 18 residues. The germline gives CDR1 SEHNR, CDR2 FQNEAQ (reference sequence). The chain's CDR3 is CASSPPRGRTRALNEQFF. CDR3 bases: TGTGCCAGCAGCCCGCCGAGGGGCAGGACTAGGGCCCTCAATGAGCAGTTCTTC.

In its sample, this clone was seen once. V is TRBV3-1 (or the pseudogene TRBV3-2) and J is TRBJ1-2; tentative D call: TRBD1 (6 bases). V lost 7 bases and J lost 3, with 12 bases in between. CDR3 length: 13 amino acids. Germline CDR1 is LGHDT and CDR2 is YNNKEL (reference sequence). CDR3 in amino acids: CASTYRDDYGYTF. CDR3 DNA: TGTGCCAGCACCTACAGGGATGACTATGGCTACACCTTC.

V usage is TRBV5-1 and J usage is TRBJ1-6; TRBD1 is a possible D gene (6 bases). V lost 0 bases, J lost 5 bases, and 24 bases lay in between. The CDR3 extends over 20 amino acids. Germline assignment: CDR1 SGHRS and CDR2 YFSETQ. The CDR3 DNA follows: TGCGCCAGCAGCTTGGGGGGATTGCTACAGGGTGAGGGGAATAATTCACCCCTCCACTTT. This gives the protein CASSLGGLLQGEGNNSPLHF.

This clone was detected once. The V and J genes are TRBV3-1 (or the pseudogene TRBV3-2) and TRBJ1-3; D ambiguous. Between the trimmed V and J ends, which lost 0 bases and 4 bases, there was a span of 4 bases. Germline V gene data show CDR1 as LGHDT and CDR2 as YNNKEL (reference sequence). The CDR3 is made up of 13 amino acids. The CDR3 DNA reads TGTGCCAGCAGCCAAGATTCGGGAAACACCATATATTTT. Translated: CASSQDSGNTIYF.

V and J are TRBV12-5 and TRBJ1-4; 10 bases fit TRBD1. Germline trimming cut 1 base from V and 8 bases from J; bases unmatched to any gene: 4. This CDR3 is built from 15 residues. Germline CDR1 reads LGHNT; CDR2 reads FRNRAP. The CDR3 bases are TGTGCTAGTGGTTTGGGGACAGGGGGTAAAGAAAAACTGTTTTTT. It codes for CASGLGTGGKEKLFF. Drawing the rest from reference TRBV12-5 and TRBJ1-4, the complete variable domain is DARVTQTPRHKVTEMGQEVTMRCQPILGHNTVFWYRQTMMQGLELLAYFRNRAPLDDSGMPKDRFSAEMPDATLATLKIQPSEPRDSAVYFCASGLGTGGKEKLFFGSGTQLSVL.

The chain joins TRBV6-6 to TRBJ2-1, with D possibly being TRBD2 (7 bases). Germline values: CDR1 MNHNY, CDR2 SVGAGI (reference sequence). V was trimmed by 2 bases and J by 7 bases, leaving 12 bases between them. The CDR3 loop spans 14 amino acids. This CDR3 reads CASSYGGGRNEQFF. CDR3 DNA sequence: TGTGCCAGCAGTTACGGGGGGGGGCGGAATGAGCAGTTCTTC.

V and J are TRBV4-1 and TRBJ2-1, with 9 bases lining up with TRBD2. With V trimmed by 3 bases and J by 4 bases, 7 bases remained unmatched. The CDR3 consists of 16 residues. Germline V lookup: CDR1 MGHRA, CDR2 YSYEKL. CDR3 nucleotides: TGCGCCAGCAGCCATCCTGCAGCGGGGGGATACAATGAGCAGTTCTTC. It codes for CASSHPAAGGYNEQFF.